This entry lists 3 T cell receptor beta chains sequenced from one sample in a study of blood T cell repertoires in COVID-19. TCRdb's copy holds only in-frame clones and misses some; the assay was immunoSEQ multiplex PCR. Of approximately 400,000 clones in the sample, 81% are singletons; the top ten hold about 1%. The sequenced sample was peripheral blood. The receptor set was obtained from a human donor with acute or convalescent COVID-19. The donor label of this sample is uncertain.

The chain links TRBV19 to TRBJ1-2, with D unresolved. The length of the CDR3 is 16 residues. The germline V gene encodes CDR1 LNHDA and CDR2 SQIVND (reference sequence). V was trimmed by 5 bases and J by 2 bases, leaving 18 bases between them. CDR3 protein: CASSPSSGAGNYGYTF. The CDR3 DNA reads as TGTGCCAGTAGTCCCTCTTCGGGAGCCGGGAACTATGGCTACACCTTC.

This clone was seen a handful of times. The gene calls are TRBV18 and TRBJ2-1, with D perhaps TRBD2 (5 bases). V was shortened by 3 bases and J by 0 bases, with 12 bases between the two germline ends. This CDR3 is 16 amino acids long. Per germline, CDR1 KGHSH and CDR2 LQKENI. The CDR3 bases are TGTGCCAGCTCACCCCAGCTCAGCGGCTCCTACAATGAGCAGTTCTTC. It codes for CASSPQLSGSYNEQFF.

The rearrangement links TRBV5-1 to TRBJ2-7; 8 bases align to TRBD2. The CDR3 contains 18 residues. The V and J ends lost 1 base and 6 bases, in that order; junction bases with no gene match: 18. Germline values: CDR1 SGHRS, CDR2 YFSETQ. The CDR3 protein is CASSLNTLAGGLGGEQYF. CDR3 coding DNA: TGCGCCAGCAGCTTGAATACCCTAGCGGGCGGCCTCGGGGGCGAGCAGTACTTC.